The source of this T cell receptor beta chain is a study of blood T cell repertoires in COVID-19. CDR1 and CDR2 from the germline V gene are SGHTA and FQGTGA. V trimming: 5 bases; J trimming: 1 base; junction bases outside the gene matches: 7. This CDR3 has 15 residues. Method: immunoSEQ multiplex PCR; TCRdb's copy keeps in-frame clones and lacks some. The data hold 250,000 to 300,000 clones, with approximately 89% observed a single time. The chain is built from TRBV7-3 and TRBJ1-2; 7 bases align to TRBD1. This TCR came from a woman in her 70s with COVID-19, enrolled during active disease. Sequencing was performed on peripheral blood. The CDR3 loop reads CASSLDGTDNYGYTF. The CDR3 bases are TGTGCCAGCAGCCTAGACGGGACAGATAACTATGGCTACACCTTC.